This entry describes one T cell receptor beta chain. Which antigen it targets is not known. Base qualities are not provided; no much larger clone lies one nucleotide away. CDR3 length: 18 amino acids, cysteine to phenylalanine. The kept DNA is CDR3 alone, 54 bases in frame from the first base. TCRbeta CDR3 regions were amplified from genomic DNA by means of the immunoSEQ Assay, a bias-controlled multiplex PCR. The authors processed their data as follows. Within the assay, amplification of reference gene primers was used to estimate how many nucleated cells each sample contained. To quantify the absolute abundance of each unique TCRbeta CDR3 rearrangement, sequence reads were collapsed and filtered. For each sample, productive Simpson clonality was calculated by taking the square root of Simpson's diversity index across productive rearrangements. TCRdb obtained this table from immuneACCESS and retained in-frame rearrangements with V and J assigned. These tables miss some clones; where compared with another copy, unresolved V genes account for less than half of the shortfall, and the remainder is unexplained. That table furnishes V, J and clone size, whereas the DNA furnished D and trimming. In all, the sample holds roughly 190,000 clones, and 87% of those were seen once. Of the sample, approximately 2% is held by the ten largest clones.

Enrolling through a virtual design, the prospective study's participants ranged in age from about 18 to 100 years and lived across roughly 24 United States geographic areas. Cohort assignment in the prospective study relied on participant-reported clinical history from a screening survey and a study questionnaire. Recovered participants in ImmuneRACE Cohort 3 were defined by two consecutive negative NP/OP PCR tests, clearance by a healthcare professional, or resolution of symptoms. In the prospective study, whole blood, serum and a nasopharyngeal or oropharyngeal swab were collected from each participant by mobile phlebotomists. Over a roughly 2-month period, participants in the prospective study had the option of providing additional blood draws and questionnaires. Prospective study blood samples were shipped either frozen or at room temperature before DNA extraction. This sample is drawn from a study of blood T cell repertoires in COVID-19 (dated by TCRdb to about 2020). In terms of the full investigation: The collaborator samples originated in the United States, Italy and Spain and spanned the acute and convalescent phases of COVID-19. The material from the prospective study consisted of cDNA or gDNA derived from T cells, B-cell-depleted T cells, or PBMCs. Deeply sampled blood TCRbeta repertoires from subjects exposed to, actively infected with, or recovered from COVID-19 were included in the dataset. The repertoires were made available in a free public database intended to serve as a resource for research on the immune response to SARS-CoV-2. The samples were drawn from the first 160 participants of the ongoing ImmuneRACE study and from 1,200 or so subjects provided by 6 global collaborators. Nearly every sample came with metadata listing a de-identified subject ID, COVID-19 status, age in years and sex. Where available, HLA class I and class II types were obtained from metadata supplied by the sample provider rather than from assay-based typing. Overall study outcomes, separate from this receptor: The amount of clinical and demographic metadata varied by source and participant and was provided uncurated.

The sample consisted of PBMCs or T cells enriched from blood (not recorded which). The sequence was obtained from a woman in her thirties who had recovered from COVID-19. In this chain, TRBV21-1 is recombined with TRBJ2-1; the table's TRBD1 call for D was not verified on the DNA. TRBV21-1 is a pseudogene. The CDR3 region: CASSKTPGQQRISNEQFF. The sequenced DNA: TGTGCCAGCAGCAAAACTCCGGGACAGCAGAGAATTTCCAATGAGCAGTTCTTC.